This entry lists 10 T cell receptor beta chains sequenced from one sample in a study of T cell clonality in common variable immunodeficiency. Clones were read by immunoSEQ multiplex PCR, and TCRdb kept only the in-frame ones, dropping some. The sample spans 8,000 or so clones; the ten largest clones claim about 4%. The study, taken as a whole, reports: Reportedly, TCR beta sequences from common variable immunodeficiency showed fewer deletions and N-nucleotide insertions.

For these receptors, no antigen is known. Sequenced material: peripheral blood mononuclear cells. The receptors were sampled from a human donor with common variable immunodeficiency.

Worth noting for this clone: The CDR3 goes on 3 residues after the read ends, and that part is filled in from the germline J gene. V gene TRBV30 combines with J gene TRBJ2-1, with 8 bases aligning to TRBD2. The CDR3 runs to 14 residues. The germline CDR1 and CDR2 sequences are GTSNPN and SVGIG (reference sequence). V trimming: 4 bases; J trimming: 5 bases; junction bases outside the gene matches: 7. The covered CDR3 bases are TGTGCCTGGACCCTCGGGACTAGAGACAATGAG. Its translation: CAWTLGTRDNE. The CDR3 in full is CAWTLGTRDNEQFF.

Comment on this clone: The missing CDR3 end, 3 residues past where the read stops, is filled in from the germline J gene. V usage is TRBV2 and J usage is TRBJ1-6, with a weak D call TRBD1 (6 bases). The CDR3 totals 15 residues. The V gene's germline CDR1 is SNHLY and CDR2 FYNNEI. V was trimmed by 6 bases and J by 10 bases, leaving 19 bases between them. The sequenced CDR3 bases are TGTGCCAGCAGATCCGGGACACCAGGTTTATCACCC. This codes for CASRSGTPGLSP. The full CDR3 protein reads CASRSGTPGLSPLHF. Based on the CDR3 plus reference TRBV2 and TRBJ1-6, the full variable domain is EPEVTQTPSHQVTQMGQEVILRCVPISNHLYFYWYRQILGQKVEFLVSFYNNEISEKSEIFDDQFSVERPDGSNFTLKIRSTKLEDSAMYFCASRSGTPGLSPLHFGNGTRLTVT.

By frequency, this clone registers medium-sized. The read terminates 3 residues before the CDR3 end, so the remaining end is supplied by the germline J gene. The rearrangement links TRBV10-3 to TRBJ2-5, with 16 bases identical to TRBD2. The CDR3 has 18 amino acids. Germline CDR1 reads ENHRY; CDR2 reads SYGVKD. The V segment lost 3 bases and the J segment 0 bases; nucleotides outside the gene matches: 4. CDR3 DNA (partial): TGTGCCATCAGTGAAGGGACTAGCGGGAGGGAAGACCAAGAGACC. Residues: CAISEGTSGREDQET. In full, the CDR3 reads CAISEGTSGREDQETQYF.

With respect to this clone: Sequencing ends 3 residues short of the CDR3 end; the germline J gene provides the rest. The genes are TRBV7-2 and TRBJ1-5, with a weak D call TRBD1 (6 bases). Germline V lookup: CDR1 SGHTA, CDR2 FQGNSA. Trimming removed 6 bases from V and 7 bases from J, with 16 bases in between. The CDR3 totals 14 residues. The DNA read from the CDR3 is TGTGCCAGCAGTCCGGGGGGGGCGCGGCAGCCC. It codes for CASSPGGARQP. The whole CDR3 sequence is CASSPGGARQPQHF.

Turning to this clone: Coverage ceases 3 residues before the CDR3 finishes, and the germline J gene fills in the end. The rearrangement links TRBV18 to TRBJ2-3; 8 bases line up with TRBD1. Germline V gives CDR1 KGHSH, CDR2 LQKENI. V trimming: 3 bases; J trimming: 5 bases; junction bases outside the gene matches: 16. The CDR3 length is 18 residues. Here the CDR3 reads CASSPTIGGQGWIDTQYF. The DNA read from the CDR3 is TGTGCCAGCTCACCTACAATAGGAGGACAGGGATGGATAGATACG.

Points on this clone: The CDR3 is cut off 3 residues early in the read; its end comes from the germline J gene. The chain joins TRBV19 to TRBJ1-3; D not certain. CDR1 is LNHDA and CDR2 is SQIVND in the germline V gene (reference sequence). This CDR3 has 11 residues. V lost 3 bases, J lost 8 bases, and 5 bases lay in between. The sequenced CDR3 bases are TGTGCCAGTAGTATGATAGACACC. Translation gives CASSMIDT. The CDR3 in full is CASSMIDTIYF.

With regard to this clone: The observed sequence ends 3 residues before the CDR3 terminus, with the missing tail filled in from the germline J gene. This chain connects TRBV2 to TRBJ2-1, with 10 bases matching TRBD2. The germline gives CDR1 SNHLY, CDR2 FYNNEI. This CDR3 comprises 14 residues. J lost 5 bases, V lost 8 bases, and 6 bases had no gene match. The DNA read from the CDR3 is TGTGCCAGCGGCGATAGCGGGGGGAACAATGAG. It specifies CASGDSGGNNE. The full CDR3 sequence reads CASGDSGGNNEQFF.

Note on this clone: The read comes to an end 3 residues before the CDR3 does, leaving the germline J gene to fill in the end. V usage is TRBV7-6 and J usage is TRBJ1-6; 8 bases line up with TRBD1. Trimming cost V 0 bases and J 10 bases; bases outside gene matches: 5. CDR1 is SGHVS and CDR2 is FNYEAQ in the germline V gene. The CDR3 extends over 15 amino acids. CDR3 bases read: TGTGCCAGCAGCTTAGCGGACAGGGATGGGTCACCC. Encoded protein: CASSLADRDGSP. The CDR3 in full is CASSLADRDGSPLHF.

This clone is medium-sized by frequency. CDR3 protein: CSASRQDMNTEAFF. The CDR3 DNA, read in part, is TGCAGTGCTAGTCGTCAGGATATGAACACTGAA. The chain links TRBV20-1 to TRBJ1-1; D unresolved. The read ends 3 residues shy of where the CDR3 ends; the end is completed using the germline J gene. With 3 bases removed from V and 0 bases from J, the gap between germline ends came to 11 bases. The CDR3 is 14 amino acids. CDR1 is DFQATT, CDR2 SNEGSKA, per germline (reference sequence).

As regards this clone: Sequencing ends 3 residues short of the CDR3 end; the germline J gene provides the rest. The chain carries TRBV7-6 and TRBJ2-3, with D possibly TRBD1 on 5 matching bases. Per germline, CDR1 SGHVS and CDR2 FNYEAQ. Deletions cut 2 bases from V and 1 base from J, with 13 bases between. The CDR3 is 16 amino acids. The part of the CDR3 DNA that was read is TGTGCCAGCAGCTTACGTCAGGGAACAGGCACAGATACG. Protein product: CASSLRQGTGTDT. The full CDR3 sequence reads CASSLRQGTGTDTQYF.